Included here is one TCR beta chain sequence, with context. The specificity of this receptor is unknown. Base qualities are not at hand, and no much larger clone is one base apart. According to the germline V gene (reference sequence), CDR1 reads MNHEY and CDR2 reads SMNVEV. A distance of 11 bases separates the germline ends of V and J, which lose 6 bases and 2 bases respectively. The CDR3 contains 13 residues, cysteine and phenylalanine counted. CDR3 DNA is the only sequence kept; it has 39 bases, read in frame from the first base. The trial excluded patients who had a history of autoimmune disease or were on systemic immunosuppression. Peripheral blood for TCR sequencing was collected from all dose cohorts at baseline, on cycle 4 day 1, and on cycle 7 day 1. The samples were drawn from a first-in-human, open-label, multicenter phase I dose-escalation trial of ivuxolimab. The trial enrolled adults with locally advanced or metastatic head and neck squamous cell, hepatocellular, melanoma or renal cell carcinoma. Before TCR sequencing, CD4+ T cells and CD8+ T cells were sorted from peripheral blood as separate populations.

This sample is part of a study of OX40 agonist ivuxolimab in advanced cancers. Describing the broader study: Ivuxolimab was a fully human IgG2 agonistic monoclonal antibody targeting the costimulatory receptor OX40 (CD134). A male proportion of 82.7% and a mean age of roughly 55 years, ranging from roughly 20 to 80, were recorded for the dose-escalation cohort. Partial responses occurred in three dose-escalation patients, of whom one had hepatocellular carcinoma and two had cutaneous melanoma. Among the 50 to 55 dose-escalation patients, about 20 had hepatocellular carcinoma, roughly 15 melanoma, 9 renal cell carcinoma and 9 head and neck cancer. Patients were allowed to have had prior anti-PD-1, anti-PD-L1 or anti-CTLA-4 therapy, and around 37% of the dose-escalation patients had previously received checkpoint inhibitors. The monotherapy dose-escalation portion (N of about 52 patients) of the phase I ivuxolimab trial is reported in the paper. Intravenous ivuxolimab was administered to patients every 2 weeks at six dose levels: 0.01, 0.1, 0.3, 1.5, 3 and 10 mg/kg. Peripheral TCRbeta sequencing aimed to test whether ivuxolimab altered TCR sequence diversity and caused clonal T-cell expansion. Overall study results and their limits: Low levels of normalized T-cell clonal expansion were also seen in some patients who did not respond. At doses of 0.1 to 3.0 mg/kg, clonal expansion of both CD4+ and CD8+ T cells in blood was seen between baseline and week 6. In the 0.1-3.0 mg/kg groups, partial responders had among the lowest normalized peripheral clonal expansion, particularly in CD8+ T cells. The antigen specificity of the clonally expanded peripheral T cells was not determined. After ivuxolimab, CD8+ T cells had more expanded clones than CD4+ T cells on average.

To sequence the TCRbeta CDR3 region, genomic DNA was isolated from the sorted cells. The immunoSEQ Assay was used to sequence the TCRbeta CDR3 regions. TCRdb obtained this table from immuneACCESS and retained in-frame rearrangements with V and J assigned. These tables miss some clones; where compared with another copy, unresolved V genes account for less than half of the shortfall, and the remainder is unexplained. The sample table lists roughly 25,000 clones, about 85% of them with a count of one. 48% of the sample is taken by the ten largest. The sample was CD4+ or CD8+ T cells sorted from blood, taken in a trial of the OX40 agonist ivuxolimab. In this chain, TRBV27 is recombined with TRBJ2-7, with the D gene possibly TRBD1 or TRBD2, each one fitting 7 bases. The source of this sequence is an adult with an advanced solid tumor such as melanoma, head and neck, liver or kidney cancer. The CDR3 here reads CASSRGGPYEQYF. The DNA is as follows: TGTGCCAGCAGCAGGGGGGGGCCCTACGAGCAGTACTTC.